This T cell receptor (beta chain) emerged from a study of T cell repertoires in cytomegalovirus infection. The CDR3 length is 13 residues. CDR1 LGHNT and CDR2 FRNRAP come from the germline V gene. Trimming stripped 7 bases from V and 0 bases from J, with 6 bases between. TCRdb re-analysed the reads in MiXCR, keeping a single row per CDR3 protein. The sample lists 150,000 to 190,000 distinct CDR3 sequences, around a quarter occurring once. This clonotype has at least ten counts. The rearrangement links TRBV12-5 to TRBJ1-4; D ambiguous. The source is a human donor in good health (CMV status not recorded). Some clones in this sample may be carry-over from other donors' samples. The sample comprised PBMCs. CDR3 bases: TGTGCTAGTGTCGGACCAACTAATGAAAAACTGTTTTTT. Protein product: CASVGPTNEKLFF.